The 14 T cell receptor beta chains presented below share a single source sample, sequenced in a study of shared clonotypes between healthy human individuals. Profiled with immunoSEQ multiplex PCR; TCRdb holds only in-frame clones, not every one. The sample records over 2 million clones, 85% to 95% being singletons. The sample taken for sequencing was naive CD4+ T cells sorted from blood. Subset given: CD45RA+ positively selected. Every receptor here comes from a man aged 18 to 29 in good health.

The chain joins TRBV7-2 to TRBJ1-6; 9 bases agree with TRBD1. The CDR3 runs 15 residues. Trimming at V came to 1 base and at J to 10 bases, leaving 5 bases not matched to a gene. Looked up from germline, CDR1 is SGHTA and CDR2 is FQGNSA. In DNA form, the CDR3 reads TGTGCCAGCAGCTTAGTGGGGACAGGGAACTCACCCCTCCACTTT. Its translation is CASSLVGTGNSPLHF.

The rearrangement joins TRBV7-9 to TRBJ2-5, with TRBD2 identical over 8 bases. The V gene end was trimmed by 5 bases and the J gene end by 3 bases; junction bases not matched to a gene: 5. The length of the CDR3 is 14 residues. Germline V lookup: CDR1 SEHNR, CDR2 FQNEAQ (reference sequence). CDR3 sequence (DNA): TGTGCCAGCAGCCCCTCGGGAGGGAAAGAGACCCAGTACTTC. Translating gives CASSPSGGKETQYF. Variable domain in full (rest from reference TRBV7-9 and TRBJ2-5): DTGVSQNPRHKITKRGQNVTFRCDPISEHNRLYWYRQTLGQGPEFLTYFQNEAQLEKSRLLSDRFSAERPKGSFSTLEIQRTEQGDSAMYLCASSPSGGKETQYFGPGTRLLVL.

The sample holds one count of this clone. The chain is built from TRBV5-4 and TRBJ2-1, with TRBD1 as a possible D gene (5 bases). Between the trimmed V and J ends, which lost 3 bases and 6 bases, there was a span of 10 bases. The CDR3 length is 13 residues. The germline CDR1 and CDR2 sequences are SGHNT and YYREEE (reference sequence). The CDR3 sequence is CASSSRVTNEQFF. CDR3 DNA sequence: TGTGCCAGCAGCTCCAGGGTTACCAATGAGCAGTTCTTC.

The chain joins TRBV11-2 to TRBJ2-1; 11 bases align to TRBD2. Losses at the gene ends were 3 bases for V and 7 bases for J; bases not matched to a gene: 5. The germline V gene has CDR1 SGHAT and CDR2 FQNNGV. The CDR3 length is 15 residues. The CDR3 sequence: CASSFSGGALNEQFF. In DNA form, the CDR3 reads TGTGCCAGCAGCTTTAGCGGGGGGGCTCTGAATGAGCAGTTCTTC.

In this sample, this clone turned up once. The rearrangement joins TRBV5-6 to TRBJ1-2, with 10 bases that match TRBD1. This CDR3 comprises 13 residues. The V gene's germline CDR1 is SGHDT and CDR2 YYEEEE. J gave up 4 bases and V 6 bases, and 3 bases lay outside the gene matches. CDR3 bases: TGTGCCAGCAAGAGGACAGGGGGCTATGGCTACACCTTC. Translated, it gives CASKRTGGYGYTF.

V usage is TRBV7-2 and J usage is TRBJ1-1; no clear D. CDR3 length: 13 amino acids. The germline V gene encodes CDR1 SGHTA and CDR2 FQGNSA. V lost 3 bases, J lost 9 bases, and 14 bases lay in between. The CDR3 protein is CASSLGPVQQAFF. As DNA, the CDR3 is TGTGCCAGCAGCTTGGGCCCGGTACAGCAAGCTTTCTTT.

The chain carries TRBV10-2 and TRBJ1-5; D call uncertain. This CDR3 region has 11 residues. V dropped 8 bases and J dropped 4 bases, with 6 bases sitting between them. Germline lookup yields CDR1 WSHSY and CDR2 SAAADI. CDR3 sequence: CASGLNQPQHF. CDR3 bases: TGCGCCAGCGGACTGAATCAGCCCCAGCATTTT.

The rearrangement joins TRBV5-4 to TRBJ2-1, with 8 bases that match TRBD1. CDR3 length: 16 residues. V trimming: 0 bases; J trimming: 6 bases; junction bases outside the gene matches: 8. Germline V gene sequence: CDR1 SGHNT, CDR2 YYREEE (reference sequence). This CDR3 is CASSLVLGQGVNEQFF. The CDR3 nucleotides read TGTGCCAGCAGCTTGGTTCTTGGACAGGGAGTCAATGAGCAGTTCTTC.

The gene calls are TRBV18 and TRBJ2-6; D uncertain. Germline loops: CDR1 KGHSH, CDR2 LQKENI. The CDR3 spans 15 residues. Deletions cut 2 bases from V and 0 bases from J, with 5 bases between. CDR3 coding DNA: TGTGCCAGCTCACCAAGTATCTCTGGGGCCAACGTCCTGACTTTC. Its protein is CASSPSISGANVLTF.

Details on this clone: Additional DNA sequences in this sample encode the identical CDR3. V is TRBV20-1 and J is TRBJ2-5; D gene ambiguous. Germline V CDR1 and CDR2: DFQATT, SNEGSKA (reference sequence). Trimming cost V 3 bases and J 1 base, with 3 bases left between them. This CDR3 spans 11 amino acids. The DNA for the CDR3 is TGCAGTGCTAGGGCCCAAGAGACCCAGTACTTC. It is translated as CSARAQETQYF.

J is TRBJ1-1 and V is TRBV7-9; a possible D gene is TRBD1 (5 bases). Germline lookup yields CDR1 SEHNR and CDR2 FQNEAQ (reference sequence). The CDR3 is 15 amino acids. V lost 2 bases and J lost 4, with 14 bases in between. The CDR3 bases are TGTGCCAGCAGCTTACCCGGGACCTCTTCCACTGAAGCTTTCTTT. Translating it yields CASSLPGTSSTEAFF.

This clone was detected only once. CDR3 amino acids: CASSSGQAHYEQYF. CDR3 DNA sequence: TGTGCCAGTAGCTCGGGACAGGCCCACTACGAGCAGTACTTC. V usage is TRBV19 and J usage is TRBJ2-7, with TRBD1 matching 8 bases. This CDR3 spans 14 amino acids. V lost 6 bases, J lost 3 bases, and 7 bases stayed unmatched. CDR1 is LNHDA and CDR2 is SQIVND in the germline V gene (reference sequence).

The rearrangement joins TRBV29-1 to TRBJ2-5; D is perhaps TRBD1 or TRBD2 (5 bases each). Germline loops: CDR1 SQVTM, CDR2 ANQGSEA. V was clipped by 7 bases and J by 1 base, with 16 bases between them. This CDR3 is built from 14 residues. CDR3 sequence (DNA): TGCAGCGCCCGAAGAGGGGCCAGCCAAGAGACCCAGTACTTC. Its protein product is CSARRGASQETQYF.

The chain couples TRBV10-3 to TRBJ2-3; D not certain. V shed 3 bases and J shed 0 bases, with 7 bases lying between them. The CDR3 consists of 14 residues. Germline V gives CDR1 ENHRY, CDR2 SYGVKD. CDR3 sequence reads: CAISDQESTDTQYF. The CDR3, as DNA: TGTGCCATCAGTGACCAGGAGAGCACAGATACGCAGTATTTT.